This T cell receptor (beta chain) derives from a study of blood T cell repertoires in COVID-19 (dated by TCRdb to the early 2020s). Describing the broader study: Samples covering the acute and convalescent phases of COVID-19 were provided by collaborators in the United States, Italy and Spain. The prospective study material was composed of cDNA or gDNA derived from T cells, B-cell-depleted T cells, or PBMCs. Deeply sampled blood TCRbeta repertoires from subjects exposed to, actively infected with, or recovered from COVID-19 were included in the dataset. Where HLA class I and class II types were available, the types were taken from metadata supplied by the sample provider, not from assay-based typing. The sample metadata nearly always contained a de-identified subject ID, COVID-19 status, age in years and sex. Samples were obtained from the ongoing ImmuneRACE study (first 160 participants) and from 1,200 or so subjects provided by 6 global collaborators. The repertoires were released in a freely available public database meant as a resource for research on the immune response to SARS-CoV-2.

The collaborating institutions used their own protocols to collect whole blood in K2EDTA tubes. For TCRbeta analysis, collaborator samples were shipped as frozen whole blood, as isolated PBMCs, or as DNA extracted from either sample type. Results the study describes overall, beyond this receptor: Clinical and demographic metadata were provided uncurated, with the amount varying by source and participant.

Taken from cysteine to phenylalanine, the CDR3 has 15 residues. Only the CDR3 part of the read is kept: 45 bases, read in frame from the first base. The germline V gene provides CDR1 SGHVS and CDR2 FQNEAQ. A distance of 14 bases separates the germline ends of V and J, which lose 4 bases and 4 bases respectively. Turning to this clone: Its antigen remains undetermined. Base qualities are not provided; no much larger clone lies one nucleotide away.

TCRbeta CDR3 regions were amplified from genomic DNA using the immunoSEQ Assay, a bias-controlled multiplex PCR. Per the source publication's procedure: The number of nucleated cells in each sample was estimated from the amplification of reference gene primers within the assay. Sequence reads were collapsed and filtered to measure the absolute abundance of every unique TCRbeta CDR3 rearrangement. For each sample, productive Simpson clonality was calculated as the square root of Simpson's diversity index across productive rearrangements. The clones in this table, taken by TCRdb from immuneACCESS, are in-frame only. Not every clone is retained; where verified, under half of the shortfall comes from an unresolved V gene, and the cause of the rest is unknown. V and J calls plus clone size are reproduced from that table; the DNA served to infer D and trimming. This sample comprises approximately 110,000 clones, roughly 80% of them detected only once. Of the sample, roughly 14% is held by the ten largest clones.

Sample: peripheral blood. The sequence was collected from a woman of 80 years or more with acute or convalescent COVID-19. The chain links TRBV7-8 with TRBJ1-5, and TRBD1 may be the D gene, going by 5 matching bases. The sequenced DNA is TGTGCCAGCAGCTCAGCGACCCAGGGAAATCAGCCCCAGCATTTT. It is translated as CASSSATQGNQPQHF.